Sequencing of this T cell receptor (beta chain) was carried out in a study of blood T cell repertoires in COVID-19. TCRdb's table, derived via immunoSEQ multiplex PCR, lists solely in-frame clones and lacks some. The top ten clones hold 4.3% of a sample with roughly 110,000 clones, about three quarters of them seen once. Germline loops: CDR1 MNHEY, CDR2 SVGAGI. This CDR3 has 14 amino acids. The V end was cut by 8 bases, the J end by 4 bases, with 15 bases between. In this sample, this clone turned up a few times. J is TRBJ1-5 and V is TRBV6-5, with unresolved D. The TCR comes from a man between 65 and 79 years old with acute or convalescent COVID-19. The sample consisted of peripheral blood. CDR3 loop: CASSWGGMNQPQHF. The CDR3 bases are TGTGCCAGCTCCTGGGGAGGGATGAATCAGCCCCAGCATTTT.